Listed here are 11 T cell receptor beta chains from one sample, sequenced in a study of blood T cell repertoires in COVID-19. Assay: immunoSEQ multiplex PCR; the TCRdb copy retains only in-frame clones and omits some. This repertoire shows 430,000 or so clones, approximately 88% found once; its top ten account for around 1.9%. Sequencing used PBMCs or T cells enriched from blood (not recorded which). The receptors originated from a woman aged 40 to 50 who had recovered from COVID-19.

The chain is built from TRBV9 and TRBJ1-2; TRBD1 is a possible D gene (6 bases). The germline gives CDR1 SGDLS, CDR2 YYNGEE. CDR3 size: 14 residues. The V end lost 3 bases, the J end lost 4 bases, and 13 bases lay between the germline ends. In DNA form, the CDR3 reads TGTGCCAGCAGCGCCGGGGACACCCGCTATGGCTACACCTTC. This gives the protein CASSAGDTRYGYTF.

This rearrangement joins TRBV18 to TRBJ1-3; 12 nucleotides line up with TRBD1. Germline V CDR1 and CDR2: KGHSH, LQKENI. With V trimmed by 8 bases and J by 4 bases, 12 bases remained unmatched. The CDR3 sequence is 17 residues long. CDR3 sequence: CASHSGGTGGVGNTIYF. CDR3 nucleotides: TGTGCCAGCCATTCAGGCGGGACAGGGGGCGTCGGAAACACCATATATTTT.

V gene TRBV6-1 combines with J gene TRBJ2-7, with 12 nucleotides matching TRBD1. Per germline, CDR1 MNHNS and CDR2 SASEGT. The J segment lost 4 bases and the V segment lost 2 bases, leaving 6 bases of the junction unmatched. This CDR3 comprises 16 residues. CDR3 coding DNA: TGTGCCAGCAGTGAACAGCCGGGACAGGGGGCGTACGAGCAGTACTTC. The encoded protein is CASSEQPGQGAYEQYF.

The rearrangement joins TRBV12-3 or TRBV12-4 to TRBJ1-5, with TRBD1 matching over 10 bases. Trimming removed 8 bases from V and 16 bases from J; junction bases left unmatched: 8. This CDR3 contains 11 residues. For the CDR3, the DNA is TGTGCCAGCTCCCCGGGACAGGGGAAACATTTT. It specifies CASSPGQGKHF.

The CDR3, as DNA: TGTGCCACCAGTGATCCTCCTCGCCTAGCGGGCGACTCTGGGGCCAACGTCCTGACTTTC. It codes for CATSDPPRLAGDSGANVLTF. The V gene is TRBV24-1, the J gene TRBJ2-6; TRBD2 agrees at 8 bases. The CDR3 loop spans 20 amino acids. V dropped 3 bases and J dropped 0; count of bases not matched to a gene: 12. Germline V CDR1 and CDR2: KGHDR, SFDVKD.

This sequence joins TRBV7-8 and TRBJ1-2, with D possibly TRBD1 on 6 matching bases. Deletions cut 2 bases from V and 8 bases from J, with 12 bases between. The germline V gene has CDR1 SGHVS and CDR2 FQNEAQ. The CDR3 consists of 13 residues. The CDR3 loop is CASSLNTGYGYTF. DNA for the CDR3: TGTGCCAGCAGCTTAAACACAGGGTACGGCTACACCTTC.

The chain joins TRBV27 to TRBJ1-1, with 7 bases fitting TRBD1. Per germline, CDR1 MNHEY and CDR2 SMNVEV (reference sequence). Unmatched junction bases numbered 10, after V lost 0 bases and J lost 0 bases. The CDR3 consists of 18 residues. The CDR3 spells CASSLSRTGLLMNTEAFF. CDR3 DNA: TGTGCCAGCAGTTTATCCCGGACAGGTCTATTAATGAACACTGAAGCTTTCTTT.

V and J are TRBV18 and TRBJ2-7; TRBD1 is a possible D gene (8 bases). This CDR3 has 15 amino acids. Trimming stripped 5 bases from V and 2 bases from J, with 16 bases between. The germline CDR1 and CDR2 sequences are KGHSH and LQKENI. CDR3 bases: TGTGCCAGCTCAACGCGGACAGGGAGGGCCTACGAGCAGTACTTC. It specifies CASSTRTGRAYEQYF.

This clone was counted once. The chain is built from TRBV24-1 and TRBJ2-3; 8 positions agree with TRBD1. The germline V gene encodes CDR1 KGHDR and CDR2 SFDVKD. Trimming took 2 bases from V and 4 from J; bases not matched to a gene: 7. The CDR3 is 16 residues long. This CDR3 is CATSDYGQGGPDTQYF. Written as DNA, the CDR3 is TGTGCCACCAGTGATTATGGACAGGGTGGCCCAGATACGCAGTATTTT.

This sequence joins TRBV5-5 and TRBJ1-1, with 10 bases fitting TRBD1. Germline CDR1 SGHKS, CDR2 YYEKEE (reference sequence). This CDR3 spans 15 amino acids. With 7 bases clipped from V and 5 bases from J, the junction kept 11 bases outside the gene matches. Here the CDR3 reads CASALLGQGLTEAFF. The CDR3 nucleotides are TGTGCCAGCGCGCTATTGGGACAGGGGTTAACTGAAGCTTTCTTT.

A single count supports this clone. The V gene is TRBV27, the J gene TRBJ2-7; 7 bases map to TRBD1. Germline V lookup: CDR1 MNHEY, CDR2 SMNVEV (reference sequence). This CDR3 region has 15 residues. The junction had 13 bases not matched to a gene; V was cut back by 8 bases and J by 3 bases. The CDR3 region is CASGKQGPRLYEQYF. The DNA for the CDR3 is TGTGCCAGCGGGAAACAGGGGCCCCGACTCTACGAGCAGTACTTC.